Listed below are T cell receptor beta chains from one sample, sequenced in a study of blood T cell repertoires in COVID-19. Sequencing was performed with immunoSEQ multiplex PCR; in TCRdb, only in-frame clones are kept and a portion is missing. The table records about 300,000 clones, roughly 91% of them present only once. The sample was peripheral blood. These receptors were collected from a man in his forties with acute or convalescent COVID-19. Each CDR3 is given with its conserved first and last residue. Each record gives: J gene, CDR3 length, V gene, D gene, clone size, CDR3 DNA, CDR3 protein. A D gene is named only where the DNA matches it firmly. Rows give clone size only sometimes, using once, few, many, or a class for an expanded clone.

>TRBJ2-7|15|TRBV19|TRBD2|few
TGTGCCAGTAGTTCCCTAGCGGGTAGCTCCTACGAGCAGTACTTC
CASSSLAGSSYEQYF
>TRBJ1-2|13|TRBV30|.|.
TGTGCCTGGAGTGTAAACAAAAACTATGGCTACACCTTC
CAWSVNKNYGYTF
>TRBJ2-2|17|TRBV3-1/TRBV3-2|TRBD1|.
TGTGCCAGCAGCCTACCAGAAGACAGGGGTGGAACCGGGGAGCTGTTTTTT
CASSLPEDRGGTGELFF
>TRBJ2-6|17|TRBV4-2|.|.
TGTGCCAGCAGCCAAGCGACGACAGGCTCCGGGGCCAACGTCCTGACTTTC
CASSQATTGSGANVLTF
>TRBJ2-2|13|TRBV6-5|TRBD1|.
TGTGCCAGCATCGGACAGGAGGCCGGGGAGCTGTTTTTT
CASIGQEAGELFF
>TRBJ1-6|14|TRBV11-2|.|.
TGTGCCAGCAGCTTAGATCAAAGCGAGGTACCCCTCCACTTT
CASSLDQSEVPLHF
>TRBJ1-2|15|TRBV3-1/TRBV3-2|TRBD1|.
TGTGCCAGCAGCGGGTTTTGGGGACAGGAGGGTGGCTACACCTTC
CASSGFWGQEGGYTF
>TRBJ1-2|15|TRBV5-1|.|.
TGCGCCAGCAGCTCCGTTGCGGGAGGGAACAGTGGCTACACCTTC
CASSSVAGGNSGYTF
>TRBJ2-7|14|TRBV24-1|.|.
TGTGCCACCAGTGATGCGACAGGAAGGTCCGAGCAGTACTTC
CATSDATGRSEQYF
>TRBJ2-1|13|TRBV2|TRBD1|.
TGTGCCAGCAGTGCGAGACAGGGCCGAGAGCAGTTCTTC
CASSARQGREQFF
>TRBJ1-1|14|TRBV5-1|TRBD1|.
TGCGCCAGCAGCTACGGGACAGCGAACACTGAAGCTTTCTTT
CASSYGTANTEAFF
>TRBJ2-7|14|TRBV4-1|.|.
TGCGCCAGCAGCCTATCCCTCCAGGGCTACGAGCAGTACTTC
CASSLSLQGYEQYF
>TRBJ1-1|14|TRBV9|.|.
TGTGCCAGCAGCGTAGTGCAGGGCTACACTGAAGCTTTCTTT
CASSVVQGYTEAFF
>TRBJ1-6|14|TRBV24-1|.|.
TGTGCCACCAGTTCGGGGAACTATAATTCACCCCTCCACTTT
CATSSGNYNSPLHF
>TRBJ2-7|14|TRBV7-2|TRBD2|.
TGTGCCAGCGCGGTAGCGGGGGGGCTCTACGAGCAGTACTTC
CASAVAGGLYEQYF
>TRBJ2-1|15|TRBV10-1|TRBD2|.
TGCGCCAGCAGTGAGTCGACTAGCGGGGCGGGTGAGCAGTTCTTC
CASSESTSGAGEQFF
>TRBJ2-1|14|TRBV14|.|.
TGTGCCAGCAGTTACGGGGGGCCGAGCAATGAGCAGTTCTTC
CASSYGGPSNEQFF
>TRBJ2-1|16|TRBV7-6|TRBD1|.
TGTGCCAGCAGCCAAGCAGGGGGATCCCCTTACAATGAGCAGTTCTTC
CASSQAGGSPYNEQFF
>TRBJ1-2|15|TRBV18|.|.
TGTGCCAGCTCACAGGCAATTGAATTACGGGATGGCTACACCTTC
CASSQAIELRDGYTF
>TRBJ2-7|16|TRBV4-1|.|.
TGCGCCAGCAGCCAAGAGCGGGAAACCCCAACCTACGAGCAGTACTTC
CASSQERETPTYEQYF
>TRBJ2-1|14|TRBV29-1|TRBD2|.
TGCAGTTACTTACTAGCGGCCCCTGTTGTTGAGCAGTTCTTC
CSYLLAAPVVEQFF
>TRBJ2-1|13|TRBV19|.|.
TGTGCCATCGATCGGGGGGACAACGGTGAGCAGTTCTTC
CAIDRGDNGEQFF
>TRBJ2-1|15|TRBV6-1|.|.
TGTGCCAGCAGTGAAGCACCACAGTACTACAATGAGCAGTTCTTC
CASSEAPQYYNEQFF
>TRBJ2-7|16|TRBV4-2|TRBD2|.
TGTGCCAGCAGCCAAGATGAGCGGGGGCCCTCCTACGAGCAGTACTTC
CASSQDERGPSYEQYF
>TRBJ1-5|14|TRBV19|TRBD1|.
TGTGCCACCGGGGGGGACAGCCTCTATCAGCCCCAGCATTTT
CATGGDSLYQPQHF
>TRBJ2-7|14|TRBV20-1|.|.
TGCAGTGCTAGTCGGGGTTCAGTCCTGGGCGAGCAGTACTTC
CSASRGSVLGEQYF
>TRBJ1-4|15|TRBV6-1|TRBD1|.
TGTGCCAGCAGTGAATCCCAGGGGGCAGGTGAAAAACTGTTTTTT
CASSESQGAGEKLFF
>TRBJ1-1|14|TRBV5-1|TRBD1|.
TGCGCCAGCACCCGGGACAGCATAAACACTGAAGCTTTCTTT
CASTRDSINTEAFF
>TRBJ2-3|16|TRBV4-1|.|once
TGCGCCAGCAGCCAAGGCTCCGCGGGGAACACAGATACGCAGTATTTT
CASSQGSAGNTDTQYF
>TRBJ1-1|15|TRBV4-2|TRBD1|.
TGTGCCAGCAGCCAACCCGGACAGGGGAGGACTGAAGCTTTCTTT
CASSQPGQGRTEAFF
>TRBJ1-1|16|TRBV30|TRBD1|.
TGTGCCTGGAGTGTACCGGGTAGGGGGCGATGGACTGAAGCTTTCTTT
CAWSVPGRGRWTEAFF
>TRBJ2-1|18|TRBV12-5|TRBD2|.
TGTGCTAGTGTTACCCTCGGGACTAGCGGGGGGAATTACAATGAGCAGTTCTTC
CASVTLGTSGGNYNEQFF
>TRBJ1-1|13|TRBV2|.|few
TGTGCCAGCAGGCCCCAAGGGAGTCCGGGAGCTTTCTTT
CASRPQGSPGAFF
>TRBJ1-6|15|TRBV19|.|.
TGTGCCAGTAGCCTTCAGGGCGTGGGTGGCTCACCCCTCCACTTT
CASSLQGVGGSPLHF
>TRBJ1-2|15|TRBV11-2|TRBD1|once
TGTGCCAGCAGCTTATCTCAGACAGGGCTCTATGGCTACACCTTC
CASSLSQTGLYGYTF
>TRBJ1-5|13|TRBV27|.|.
TGTGCCAGCAGTGCCACGGGTGGACAGCCCCAGCATTTT
CASSATGGQPQHF
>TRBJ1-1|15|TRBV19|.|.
TGTGCCAGTAGTATAGGGGCAGGGCTGGGCACTGAAGCTTTCTTT
CASSIGAGLGTEAFF
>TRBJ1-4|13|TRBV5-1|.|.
TGCGCCAGCAGCTTTGGCGGTAATGAAAAACTGTTTTTT
CASSFGGNEKLFF
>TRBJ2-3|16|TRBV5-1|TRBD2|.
TGCGCCAGCAGCTTGACTAGCGGGGGTGGCACAGATACGCAGTATTTT
CASSLTSGGGTDTQYF
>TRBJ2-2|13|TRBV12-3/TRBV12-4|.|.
TGTGCCAGCAACCTAGGGGACACCGGGGAGCTGTTTTTT
CASNLGDTGELFF
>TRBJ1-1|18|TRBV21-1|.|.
TGTGCCAGCAGCAAAGCCTATCGCTACCGTCTGCCGAACACTGAAGCTTTCTTT
CASSKAYRYRLPNTEAFF
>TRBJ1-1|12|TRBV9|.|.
TGTGCCAGCAGCCACCAGGGCACTGAAGCTTTCTTT
CASSHQGTEAFF
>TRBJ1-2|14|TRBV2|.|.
TGTGCCAGCACCGGACAGACAGTATTCTATGGCTACACCTTC
CASTGQTVFYGYTF
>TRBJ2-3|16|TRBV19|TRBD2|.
TGTGCCAGTAGCCCTATCCCGACTAGCGGGGGAGATACGCAGTATTTT
CASSPIPTSGGDTQYF
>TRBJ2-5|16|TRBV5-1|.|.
TGCGCCAGCAGCTTCCGGGGTGTAAGTGGACAAGAGACCCAGTACTTC
CASSFRGVSGQETQYF